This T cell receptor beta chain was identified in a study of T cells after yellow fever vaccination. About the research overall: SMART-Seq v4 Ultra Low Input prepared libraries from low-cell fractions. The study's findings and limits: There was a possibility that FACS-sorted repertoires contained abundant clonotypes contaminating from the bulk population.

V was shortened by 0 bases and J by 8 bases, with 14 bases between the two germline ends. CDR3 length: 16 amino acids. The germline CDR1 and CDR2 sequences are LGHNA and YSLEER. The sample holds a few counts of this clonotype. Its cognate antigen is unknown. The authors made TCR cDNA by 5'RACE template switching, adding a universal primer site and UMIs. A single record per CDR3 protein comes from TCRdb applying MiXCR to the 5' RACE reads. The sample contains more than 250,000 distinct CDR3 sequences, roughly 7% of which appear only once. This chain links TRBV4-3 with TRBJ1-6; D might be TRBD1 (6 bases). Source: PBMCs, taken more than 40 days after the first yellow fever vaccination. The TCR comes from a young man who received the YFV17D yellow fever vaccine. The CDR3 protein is CASSQDTRTAHSPLHF. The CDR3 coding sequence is TGCGCCAGCAGCCAAGATACGAGGACAGCCCATTCACCCCTCCACTTT.